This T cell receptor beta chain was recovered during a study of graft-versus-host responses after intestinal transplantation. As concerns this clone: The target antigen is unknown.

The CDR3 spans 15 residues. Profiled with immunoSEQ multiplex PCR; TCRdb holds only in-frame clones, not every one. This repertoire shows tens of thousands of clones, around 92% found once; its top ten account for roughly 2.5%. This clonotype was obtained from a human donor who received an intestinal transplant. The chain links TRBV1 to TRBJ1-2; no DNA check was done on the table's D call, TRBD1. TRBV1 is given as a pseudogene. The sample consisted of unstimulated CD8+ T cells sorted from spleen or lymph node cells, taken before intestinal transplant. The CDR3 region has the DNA TGCACCAGCAGCCAAGTTTCCAGGGGGAGGTATGGCTACACCTTC. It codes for CTSSQVSRGRYGYTF.